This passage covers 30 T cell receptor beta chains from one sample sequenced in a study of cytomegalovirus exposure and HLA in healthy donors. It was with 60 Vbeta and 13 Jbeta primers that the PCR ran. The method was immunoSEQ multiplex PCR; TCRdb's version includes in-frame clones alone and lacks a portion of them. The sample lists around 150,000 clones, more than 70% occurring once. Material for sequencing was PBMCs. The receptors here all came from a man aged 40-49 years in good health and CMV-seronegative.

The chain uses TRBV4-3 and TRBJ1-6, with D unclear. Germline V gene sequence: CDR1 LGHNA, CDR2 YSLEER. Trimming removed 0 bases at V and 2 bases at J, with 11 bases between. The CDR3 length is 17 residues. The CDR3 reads CASSQDAGRAYNSPLHF. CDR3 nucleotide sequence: TGCGCCAGCAGCCAAGACGCGGGGAGGGCCTATAATTCACCCCTCCACTTT.

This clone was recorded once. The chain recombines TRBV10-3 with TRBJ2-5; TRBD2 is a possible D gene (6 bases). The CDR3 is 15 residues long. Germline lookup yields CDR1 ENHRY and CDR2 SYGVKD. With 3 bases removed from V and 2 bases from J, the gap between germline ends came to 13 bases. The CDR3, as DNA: TGTGCCATCAGTGATATCGGGGGTCAACAAGAGACCCAGTACTTC. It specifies CAISDIGGQQETQYF.

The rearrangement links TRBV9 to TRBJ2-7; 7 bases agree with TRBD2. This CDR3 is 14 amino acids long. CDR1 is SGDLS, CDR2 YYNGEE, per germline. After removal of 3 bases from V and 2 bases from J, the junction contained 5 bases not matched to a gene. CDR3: CASSARSGAYEQYF. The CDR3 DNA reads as TGTGCCAGCAGCGCTAGGAGCGGGGCCTACGAGCAGTACTTC.

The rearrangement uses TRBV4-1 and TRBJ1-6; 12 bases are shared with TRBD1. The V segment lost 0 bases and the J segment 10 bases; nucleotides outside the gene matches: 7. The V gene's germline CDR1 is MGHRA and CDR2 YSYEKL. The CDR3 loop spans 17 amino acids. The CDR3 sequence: CASSQEGQGAILSPLHF. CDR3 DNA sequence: TGCGCCAGCAGCCAAGAGGGACAGGGGGCGATTTTGTCACCCCTCCACTTT.

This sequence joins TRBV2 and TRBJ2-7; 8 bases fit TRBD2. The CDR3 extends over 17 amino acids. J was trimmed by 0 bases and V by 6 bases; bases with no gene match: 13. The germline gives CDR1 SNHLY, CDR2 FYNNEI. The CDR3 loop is CASSRGSTSGSSYEQYF. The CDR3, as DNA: TGTGCCAGCAGCCGGGGGTCAACTAGCGGTAGCTCCTACGAGCAGTACTTC.

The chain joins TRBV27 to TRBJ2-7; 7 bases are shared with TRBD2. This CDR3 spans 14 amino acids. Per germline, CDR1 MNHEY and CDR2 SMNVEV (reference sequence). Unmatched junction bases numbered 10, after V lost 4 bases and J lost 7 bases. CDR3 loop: CASSWGGSMREQYF. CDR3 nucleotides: TGTGCCAGCAGTTGGGGGGGTTCGATGCGGGAGCAGTACTTC.

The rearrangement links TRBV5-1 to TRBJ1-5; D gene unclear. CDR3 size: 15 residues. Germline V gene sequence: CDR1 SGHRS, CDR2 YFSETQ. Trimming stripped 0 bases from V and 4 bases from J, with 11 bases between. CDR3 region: CASSLVPGGNQPQHF. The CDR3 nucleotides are TGCGCCAGCAGCTTGGTTCCAGGTGGAAATCAGCCCCAGCATTTT.

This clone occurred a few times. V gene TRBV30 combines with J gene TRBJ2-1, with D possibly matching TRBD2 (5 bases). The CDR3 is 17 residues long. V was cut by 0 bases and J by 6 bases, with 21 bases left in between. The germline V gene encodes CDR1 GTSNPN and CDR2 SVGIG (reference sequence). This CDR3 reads CAWSVKVFPNRGNEQFF. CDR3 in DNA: TGTGCCTGGAGTGTAAAGGTGTTCCCTAATCGGGGCAATGAGCAGTTCTTC.

The chain's CDR3 is CATSRDRDPGQPQHF. The CDR3 DNA is TGTGCCACCAGCAGAGACAGGGATCCTGGGCAGCCCCAGCATTTT. The chain recombines TRBV15 with TRBJ1-5; maybe TRBD1 (5 bases). Germline CDR1 and CDR2: LNHNV and YYDKDF (reference sequence). CDR3 length equals 15 residues. V lost 0 bases, J lost 7 bases, and 13 bases lay in between. The complete variable domain, with remaining parts taken from reference TRBV15 and TRBJ1-5, reads DAMVIQNPRYQVTQFGKPVTLSCSQTLNHNVMYWYQQKSSQAPKLLFHYYDKDFNNEADTPDNFQSRRPNTSFCFLDIRSPGLGDTAMYLCATSRDRDPGQPQHFGDGTRLSIL.

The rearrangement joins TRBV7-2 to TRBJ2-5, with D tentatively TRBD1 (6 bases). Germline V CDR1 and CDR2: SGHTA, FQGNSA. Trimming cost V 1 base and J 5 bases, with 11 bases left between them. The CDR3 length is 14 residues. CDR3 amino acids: CASSLGGGRETQYF. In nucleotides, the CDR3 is TGTGCCAGCAGCTTAGGAGGGGGTCGGGAGACCCAGTACTTC.

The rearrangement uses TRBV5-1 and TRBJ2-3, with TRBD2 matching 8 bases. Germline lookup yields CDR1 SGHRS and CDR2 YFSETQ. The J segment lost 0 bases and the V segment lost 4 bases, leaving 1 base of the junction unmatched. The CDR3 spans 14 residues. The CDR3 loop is CASSGGGSTDTQYF. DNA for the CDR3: TGCGCCAGCAGCGGCGGGGGGAGCACAGATACGCAGTATTTT.

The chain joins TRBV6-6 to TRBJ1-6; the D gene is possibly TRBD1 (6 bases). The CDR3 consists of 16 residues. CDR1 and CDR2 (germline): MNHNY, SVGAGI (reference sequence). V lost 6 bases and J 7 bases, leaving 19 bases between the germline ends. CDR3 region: CASRLEGGAENSPLHF. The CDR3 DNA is TGTGCCAGCAGACTTGAGGGGGGGGCCGAGAATTCACCCCTCCACTTT.

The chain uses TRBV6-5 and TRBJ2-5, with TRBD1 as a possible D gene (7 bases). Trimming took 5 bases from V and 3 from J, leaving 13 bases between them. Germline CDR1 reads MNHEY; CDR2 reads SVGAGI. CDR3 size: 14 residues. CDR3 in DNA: TGTGCCAGCAGTCCAGGGGGAGGAAAAGAGACCCAGTACTTC. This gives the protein CASSPGGGKETQYF.

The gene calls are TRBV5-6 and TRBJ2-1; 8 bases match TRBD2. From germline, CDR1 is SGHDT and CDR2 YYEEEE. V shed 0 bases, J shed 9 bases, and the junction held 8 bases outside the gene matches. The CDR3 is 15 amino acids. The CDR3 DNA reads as TGTGCCAGCAGCTTGGCCGGGGGGGGCCCGTTTGAGCAGTTCTTC. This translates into CASSLAGGGPFEQFF.

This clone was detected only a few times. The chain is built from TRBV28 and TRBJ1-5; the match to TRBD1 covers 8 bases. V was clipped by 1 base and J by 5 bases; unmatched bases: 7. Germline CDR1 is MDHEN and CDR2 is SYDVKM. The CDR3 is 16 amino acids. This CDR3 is CASSLSGQGTDQPQHF. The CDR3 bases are TGTGCCAGCAGTTTATCCGGACAGGGAACGGATCAGCCCCAGCATTTT.

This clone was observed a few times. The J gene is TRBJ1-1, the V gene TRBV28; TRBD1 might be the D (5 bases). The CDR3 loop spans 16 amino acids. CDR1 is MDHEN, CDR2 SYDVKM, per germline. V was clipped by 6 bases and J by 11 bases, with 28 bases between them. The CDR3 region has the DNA TGTGCCAGCAGCCCAAATCCCGCGTCTCAGGGTAGGCGCGCTTTCTTT. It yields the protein CASSPNPASQGRRAFF.

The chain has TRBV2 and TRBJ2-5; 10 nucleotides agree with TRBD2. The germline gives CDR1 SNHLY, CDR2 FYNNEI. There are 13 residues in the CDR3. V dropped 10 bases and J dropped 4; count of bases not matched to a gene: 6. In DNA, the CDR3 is TGTGCCATACAGCGGGGGGGCAGAGAGACCCAGTACTTC. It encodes CAIQRGGRETQYF.

CDR3 nucleotide sequence: TGTGCCTGTGGACAGATCACGACTGAAGCTTTCTTT. This encodes CACGQITTEAFF. The J gene is TRBJ1-1, the V gene TRBV30; tentatively, D is TRBD1 (6 bases). The CDR3 has 12 residues. CDR1 and CDR2 (germline): GTSNPN, SVGIG (reference sequence). Between the trimmed V and J ends, which lost 6 bases and 5 bases, there was a span of 13 bases. Full variable domain (remainder filled in from reference TRBV30 and TRBJ1-1): SQTIHQWPATLVQPVGSPLSLECTVEGTSNPNLYWYRQAAGRGLQLLFYSVGIGQISSEVPQNLSASRPQDRQFILSSKKLLLSDSGFYLCACGQITTEAFFGQGTRLTVV.

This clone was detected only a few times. The CDR3: CASNGGGSYNEQFF. The DNA of the CDR3 is TGTGCCAGCAATGGCGGGGGGTCCTACAATGAGCAGTTCTTC. The V and J genes are TRBV7-2 and TRBJ2-1; TRBD2 agrees at 8 bases. This CDR3 spans 14 amino acids. V shed 7 bases and J 1 base; nucleotides not matched to a gene: 3. Germline CDR1 reads SGHTA; CDR2 reads FQGNSA.

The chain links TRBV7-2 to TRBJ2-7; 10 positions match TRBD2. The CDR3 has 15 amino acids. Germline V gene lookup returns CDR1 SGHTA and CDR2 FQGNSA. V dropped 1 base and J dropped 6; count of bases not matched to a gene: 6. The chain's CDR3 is CASSLDASGSVEQYF. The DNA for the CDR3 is TGTGCCAGCAGCTTAGATGCTAGCGGGAGTGTCGAGCAGTACTTC.

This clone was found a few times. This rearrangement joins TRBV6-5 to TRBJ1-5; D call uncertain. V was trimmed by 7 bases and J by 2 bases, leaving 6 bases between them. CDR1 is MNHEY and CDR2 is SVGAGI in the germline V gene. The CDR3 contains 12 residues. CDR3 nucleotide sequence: TGTGCCAGCAAACAAGGCAATCAGCCCCAGCATTTT. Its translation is CASKQGNQPQHF.

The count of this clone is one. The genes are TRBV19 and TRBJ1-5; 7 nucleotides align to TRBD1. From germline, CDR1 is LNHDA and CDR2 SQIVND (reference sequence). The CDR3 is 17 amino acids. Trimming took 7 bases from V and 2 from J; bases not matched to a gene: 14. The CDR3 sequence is CASNPGSTGVGNQPQHF. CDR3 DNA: TGTGCCAGTAATCCGGGATCCACAGGGGTCGGCAATCAGCCCCAGCATTTT. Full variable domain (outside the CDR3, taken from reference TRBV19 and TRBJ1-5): DGGITQSPKYLFRKEGQNVTLSCEQNLNHDAMYWYRQDPGQGLRLIYYSQIVNDFQKGDIAEGYSVSREKKESFPLTVTSAQKNPTAFYLCASNPGSTGVGNQPQHFGDGTRLSIL.

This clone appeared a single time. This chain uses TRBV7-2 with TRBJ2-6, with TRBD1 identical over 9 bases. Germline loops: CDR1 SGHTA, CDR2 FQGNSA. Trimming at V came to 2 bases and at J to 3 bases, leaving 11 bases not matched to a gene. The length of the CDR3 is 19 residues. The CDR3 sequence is CASSLRTGTGSLGANVLTF. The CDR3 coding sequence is TGTGCCAGCAGCTTAAGAACCGGGACAGGGTCTCTTGGGGCCAACGTCCTGACTTTC.

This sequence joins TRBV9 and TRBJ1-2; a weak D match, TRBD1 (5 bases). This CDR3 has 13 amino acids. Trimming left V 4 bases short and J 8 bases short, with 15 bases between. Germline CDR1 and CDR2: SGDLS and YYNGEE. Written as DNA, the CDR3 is TGTGCCAGCAGCCCAGACAGAGTGCGGGGCTACACCTTC. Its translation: CASSPDRVRGYTF. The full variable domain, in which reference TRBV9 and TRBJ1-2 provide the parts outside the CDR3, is DSGVTQTPKHLITATGQRVTLRCSPRSGDLSVYWYQQSLDQGLQFLIQYYNGEERAKGNILERFSAQQFPDLHSELNLSSLELGDSALYFCASSPDRVRGYTFGSGTRLTVV.

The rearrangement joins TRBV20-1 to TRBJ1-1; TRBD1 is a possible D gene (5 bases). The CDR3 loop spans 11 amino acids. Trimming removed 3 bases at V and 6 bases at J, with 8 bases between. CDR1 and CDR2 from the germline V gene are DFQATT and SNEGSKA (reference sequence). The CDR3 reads CSASGAAEAFF. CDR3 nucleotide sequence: TGCAGTGCTAGTGGGGCAGCTGAAGCTTTCTTT.

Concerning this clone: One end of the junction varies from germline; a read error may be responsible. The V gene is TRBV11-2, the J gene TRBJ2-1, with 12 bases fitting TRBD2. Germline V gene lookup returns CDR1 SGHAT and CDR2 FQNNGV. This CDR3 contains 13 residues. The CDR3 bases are TGTGCCAGCAGCTCGACGACTAGCGGGAGAAGGGTCTTC. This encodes CASSSTTSGRRVF.

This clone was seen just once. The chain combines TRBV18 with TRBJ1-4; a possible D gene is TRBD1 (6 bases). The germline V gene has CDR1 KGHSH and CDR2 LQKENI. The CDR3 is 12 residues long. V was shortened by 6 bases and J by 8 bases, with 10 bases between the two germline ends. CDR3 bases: TGTGCCAGCTCTCCGGACAGCGAAAAACTGTTTTTT. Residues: CASSPDSEKLFF.

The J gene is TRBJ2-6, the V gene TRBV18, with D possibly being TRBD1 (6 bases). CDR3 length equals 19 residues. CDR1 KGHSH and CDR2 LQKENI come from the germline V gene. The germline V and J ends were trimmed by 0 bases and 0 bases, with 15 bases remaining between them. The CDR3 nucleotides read TGTGCCAGCTCACCACCCGGTAGGACAGCCCTCTCTGGGGCCAACGTCCTGACTTTC. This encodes CASSPPGRTALSGANVLTF.

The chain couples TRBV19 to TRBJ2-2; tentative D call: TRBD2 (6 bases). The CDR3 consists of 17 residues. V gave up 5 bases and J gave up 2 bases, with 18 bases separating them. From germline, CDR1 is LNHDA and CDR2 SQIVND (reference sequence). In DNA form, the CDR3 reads TGTGCCAGTAGTTATAGGAGTCTAGCGACTAACACCGGGGAGCTGTTTTTT. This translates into CASSYRSLATNTGELFF. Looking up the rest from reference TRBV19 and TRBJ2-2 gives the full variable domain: DGGITQSPKYLFRKEGQNVTLSCEQNLNHDAMYWYRQDPGQGLRLIYYSQIVNDFQKGDIAEGYSVSREKKESFPLTVTSAQKNPTAFYLCASSYRSLATNTGELFFGEGSRLTVL.

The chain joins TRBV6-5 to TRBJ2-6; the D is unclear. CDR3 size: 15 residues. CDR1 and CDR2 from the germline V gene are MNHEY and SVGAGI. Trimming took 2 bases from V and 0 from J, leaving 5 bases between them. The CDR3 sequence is CASSYAGSGANVLTF. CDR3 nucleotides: TGTGCCAGCAGTTACGCCGGCTCTGGGGCCAACGTCCTGACTTTC.